This TCR beta chain was retrieved from a study of blood T cell repertoires in COVID-19. V was pared by 0 bases and J by 1 base, with 17 bases of the junction left unmatched. The germline V gene has CDR1 LGHDT and CDR2 YNNKEL (reference sequence). The CDR3 sequence is 21 residues long. The table came from immunoSEQ multiplex PCR; TCRdb's copy has only in-frame clones and leaves some out. The sample records hundreds of thousands of clones, about 85% being singletons. This sequence originates from a woman in her twenties or thirties who had been exposed to COVID-19. The sample consisted of PBMCs or T cells enriched from blood (not recorded which). The chain carries TRBV3-1 (or the pseudogene TRBV3-2) and TRBJ2-1, with TRBD2 matching over 8 bases. CDR3 DNA: TGTGCCAGCAGCCAAGATGAACGGTTAGCGGGGACGGGAGGGTCCTACAATGAGCAGTTCTTC. Translating it yields CASSQDERLAGTGGSYNEQFF.